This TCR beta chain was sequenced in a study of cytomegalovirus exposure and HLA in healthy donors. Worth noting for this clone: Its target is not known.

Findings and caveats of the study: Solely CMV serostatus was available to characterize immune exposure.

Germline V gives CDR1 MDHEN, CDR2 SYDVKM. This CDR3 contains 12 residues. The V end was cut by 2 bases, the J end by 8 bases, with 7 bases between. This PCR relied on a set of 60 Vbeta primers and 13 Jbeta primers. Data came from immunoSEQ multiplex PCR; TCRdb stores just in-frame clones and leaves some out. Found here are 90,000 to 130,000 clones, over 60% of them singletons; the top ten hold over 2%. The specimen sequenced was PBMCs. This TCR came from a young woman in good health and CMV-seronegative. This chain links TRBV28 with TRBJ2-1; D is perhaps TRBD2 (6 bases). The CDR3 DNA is TGTGCCAGCAGTTTAGGGGACTATGAGCAGTTCTTC. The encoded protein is CASSLGDYEQFF.